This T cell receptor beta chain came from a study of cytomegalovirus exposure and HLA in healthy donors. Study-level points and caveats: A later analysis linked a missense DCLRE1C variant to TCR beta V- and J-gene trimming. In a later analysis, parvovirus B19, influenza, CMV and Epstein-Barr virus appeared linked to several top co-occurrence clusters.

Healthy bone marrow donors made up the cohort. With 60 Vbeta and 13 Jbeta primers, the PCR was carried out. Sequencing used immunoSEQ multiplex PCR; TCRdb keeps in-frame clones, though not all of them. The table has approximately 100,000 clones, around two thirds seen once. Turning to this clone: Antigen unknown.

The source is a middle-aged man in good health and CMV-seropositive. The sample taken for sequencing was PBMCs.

CDR3 residues: CASSPFLMSGGLNTEAFF. Written as DNA, the CDR3 is TGTGCCAGCTCACCATTCTTGATGTCGGGTGGGTTGAACACTGAAGCTTTCTTT. The J gene is TRBJ1-1, the V gene TRBV18; no reliable D call. Deletions cut 2 bases from V and 0 bases from J, with 19 bases between. CDR3 length: 18 residues. Germline V CDR1 and CDR2: KGHSH, LQKENI.